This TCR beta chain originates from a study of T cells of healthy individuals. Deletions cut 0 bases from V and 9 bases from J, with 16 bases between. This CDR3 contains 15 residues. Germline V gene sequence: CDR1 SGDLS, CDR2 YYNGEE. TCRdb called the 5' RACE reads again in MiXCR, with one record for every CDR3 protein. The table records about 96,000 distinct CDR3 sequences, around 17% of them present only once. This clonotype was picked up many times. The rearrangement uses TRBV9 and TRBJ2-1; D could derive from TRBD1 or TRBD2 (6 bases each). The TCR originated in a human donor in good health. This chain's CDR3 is CASSVGGLGGTEQFF. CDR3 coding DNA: TGTGCCAGCAGCGTAGGAGGGCTAGGGGGGACTGAGCAGTTCTTC.